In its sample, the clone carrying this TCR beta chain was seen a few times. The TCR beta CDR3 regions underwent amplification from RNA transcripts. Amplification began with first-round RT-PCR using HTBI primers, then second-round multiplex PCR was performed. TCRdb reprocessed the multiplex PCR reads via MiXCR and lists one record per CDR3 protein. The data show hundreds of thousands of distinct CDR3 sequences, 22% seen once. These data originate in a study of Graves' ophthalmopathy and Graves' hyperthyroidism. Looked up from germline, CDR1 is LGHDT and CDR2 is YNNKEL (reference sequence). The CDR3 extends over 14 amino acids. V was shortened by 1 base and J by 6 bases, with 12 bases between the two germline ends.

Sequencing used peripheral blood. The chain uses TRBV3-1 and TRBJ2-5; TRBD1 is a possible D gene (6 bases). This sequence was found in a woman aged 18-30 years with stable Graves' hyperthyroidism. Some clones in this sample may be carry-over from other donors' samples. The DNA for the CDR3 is TGTGCCAGCAGCCAAGCAAACAGGGACAAGACCCAGTACTTC. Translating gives CASSQANRDKTQYF.